This TCR beta chain was identified during a study of OX40 agonist ivuxolimab in advanced cancers. Overall study: Patients received ivuxolimab, an agonistic anti-OX40 (CD134) antibody. Hepatocellular carcinoma, melanoma, renal cell or head and neck cancer affected the dose-escalation patients. Mean age approximately 66 years, range roughly 20 to 85; approximately 83% male.

This CDR3 has 14 amino acids. Germline V gene data show CDR1 as LNHDA and CDR2 as SQIVND (reference sequence). TCRdb keeps only in-frame clones here, not all; method: immunoSEQ multiplex PCR. The sample gives about 42,000 clones, more than 70% of which show up once; approximately 13% is in the top ten. This clone was picked up one time. What it binds is not known. Study conclusions and caveats: On average, CD8+ T cells had more expanded clones than CD4+.

The chain is built from TRBV19 and TRBJ2-5, with D tentatively TRBD1 or TRBD2 (6 bases each). The end of the DNA aligns better with TRBJ2-7, so the J call may be wrong. The sequence came from an adult with an advanced solid tumor such as melanoma, head and neck, liver or kidney cancer. This sample comprised CD4+ or CD8+ T cells sorted from blood, obtained in a trial of the OX40 agonist ivuxolimab. Here the CDR3 reads CASSIGRGRYEQYF. The CDR3 region has the DNA TGTGCCAGTAGTATTGGTCGGGGGCGCTACGAGCAGTACTTC.